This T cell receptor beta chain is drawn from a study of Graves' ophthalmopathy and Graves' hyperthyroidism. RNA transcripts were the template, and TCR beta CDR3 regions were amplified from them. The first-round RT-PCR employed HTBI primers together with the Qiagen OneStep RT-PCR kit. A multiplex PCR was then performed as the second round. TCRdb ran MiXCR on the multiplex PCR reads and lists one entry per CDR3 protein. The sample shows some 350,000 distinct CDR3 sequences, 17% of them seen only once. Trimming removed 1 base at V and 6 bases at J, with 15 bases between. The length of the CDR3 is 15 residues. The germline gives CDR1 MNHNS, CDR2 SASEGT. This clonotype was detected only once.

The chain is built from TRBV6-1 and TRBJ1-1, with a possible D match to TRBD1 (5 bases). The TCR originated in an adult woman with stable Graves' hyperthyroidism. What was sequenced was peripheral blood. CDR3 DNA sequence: TGTGCCAGCAGTGAAGTTCCCGGGGGTATTTCTGAAGCTTTCTTT. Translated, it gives CASSEVPGGISEAFF.